This entry concerns a single T cell receptor beta chain. The data were obtained in a study of blood T cell repertoires in COVID-19. Study summary: The study drew acute and convalescent COVID-19 samples from the United States, Italy and Spain. Sample material is recorded as cDNA or gDNA derived from T cells, B-cell-depleted T cells, or PBMCs.

Under the authors' procedure: Reference gene primer amplification gave nucleated cell count estimates. Repertoires were generated with immunoSEQ multiplex PCR, while TCRdb's copy carries only in-frame clones and drops some. The V and J calls and clone size come from that table; D and trimming were worked out from the DNA. The top ten hold around 15% of the sample, which has about 190,000 clones, almost 80% seen once. The CDR3 runs to 10 residues. The germline gives CDR1 DFQATT, CDR2 SNEGSKA (reference sequence). V lost 3 bases and J 8 bases, leaving 7 bases between the germline ends. This rearrangement joins TRBV20-1 to TRBJ1-2, with D possibly matching TRBD1 (5 bases). The origin of this receptor is a man in his fifties or sixties with active or convalescent COVID-19. The source material was peripheral blood. Here the CDR3 reads CSASQGGYTF. CDR3 DNA: TGCAGTGCTAGTCAGGGAGGCTACACCTTC.